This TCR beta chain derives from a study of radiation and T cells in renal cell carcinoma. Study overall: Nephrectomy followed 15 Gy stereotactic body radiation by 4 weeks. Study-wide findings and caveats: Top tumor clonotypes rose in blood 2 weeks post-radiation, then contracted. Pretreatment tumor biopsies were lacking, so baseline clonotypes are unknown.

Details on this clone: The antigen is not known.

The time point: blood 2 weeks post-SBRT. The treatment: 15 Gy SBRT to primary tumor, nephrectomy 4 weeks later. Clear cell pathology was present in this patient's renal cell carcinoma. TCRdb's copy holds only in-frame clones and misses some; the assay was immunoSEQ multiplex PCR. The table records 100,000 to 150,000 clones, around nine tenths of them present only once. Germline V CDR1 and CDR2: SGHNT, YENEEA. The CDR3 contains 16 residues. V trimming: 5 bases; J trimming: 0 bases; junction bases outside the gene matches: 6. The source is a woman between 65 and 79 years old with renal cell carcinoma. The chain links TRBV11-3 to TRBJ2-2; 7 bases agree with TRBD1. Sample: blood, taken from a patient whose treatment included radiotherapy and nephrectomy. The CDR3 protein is CASSGTGATNTGELFF. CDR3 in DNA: TGTGCCAGCAGCGGAACAGGGGCCACGAACACCGGGGAGCTGTTTTTT.